This TCR beta chain originates from a study of CD8+ T cells in alopecia areata. Germline CDR1 and CDR2: SQVTM and ANQGSEA. CDR3 length equals 13 residues. Deletions cut 5 bases from V and 1 base from J, with 12 bases between. Patients with alopecia areata provided lesional scalp punch biopsies as well as peripheral blood. Reverse transcribed after extraction, RNA yielded cDNA as the sequencing template. Clones were read by immunoSEQ multiplex PCR, and TCRdb kept only the in-frame ones, dropping some. The table records 65,000 to 95,000 clones, around 54% of them present only once. Findings and caveats of the study: More clonal than normal scalp was lesional scalp, particularly alopecia totalis/universalis. Scalp data also include sequences from resident alphabeta T cells of normal skin. Patients showed less clear TCR sequence sharing than mice, possibly partly because of HLA diversity.

A word on this clone: What it binds is not known.

This rearrangement joins TRBV29-1 to TRBJ2-7; a possible D gene is TRBD1 (5 bases). The source is a human donor with alopecia areata. Sequencing was done on a sample of NKG2D-high CD8+ T cells sorted from blood. The CDR3 spells CSVLSRDSYEQYF. The CDR3 DNA is TGCAGCGTTTTATCCAGGGATTCCTACGAGCAGTACTTC.